This entry concerns a single TCR beta chain. Its antigen is not identified. This specimen belongs to a study of T cells expressing NK-cell markers. Study overall: Repertoire data for TCR beta were derived from sorted T cells (CD3+CD56+NKG2C+, CD3+CD56+NKG2C- and CD3+CD56-NKG2C+). Among the eight sequenced donors, seven tested HCMV-seropositive and one tested seronegative. Study-wide findings and caveats: Clones of NKG2C+ T cells that had expanded were of unclear HCMV specificity.

CDR1 SGHTA and CDR2 FQGTGA come from the germline V gene. This CDR3 region has 16 residues. The authors made TCR beta cDNA libraries by 5'RACE template switching. This switching added a universal primer site and UMIs. TCRdb reworked the 5' RACE reads into one entry per CDR3 protein, no DNA. Found here are 300,000 to 450,000 distinct CDR3 sequences; the top ten clones hold under 6.5%. The genes are TRBV7-3 and TRBJ2-6; the TCRdb D gene call, TRBD2, has no DNA to confirm it. This clonotype was obtained from a man aged 18 to 70 in good health. The specimen was blood T cells: a sorted CD56 or NKG2C T cell subset, CD4+ or CD8+ T cells, or bulk PBMC T cells (not recorded which). CDR3 region: CASSLYGPSGANVLTF.